This note documents a single TCR beta chain sequence. Antigen: not known. This entry belongs to a study of cytomegalovirus exposure and HLA in healthy donors. Study findings and constraints: Later analysis identified a missense DCLRE1C variant that was linked to TCR beta V- and J-gene trimming. Analysis performed later found more than 15,000 TCR beta sequences associated with HLA alleles at 0.05 false discovery rate. Across donors, sequencing depth was assumed by presence/absence analyses to be roughly uniform. Productive rates of about 87% or about 30% were seen for most TCR beta V segments in an earlier analysis.

The PCR was carried out with 60 Vbeta primers and 13 Jbeta primers. Generated by immunoSEQ multiplex PCR, the TCRdb table keeps only in-frame clones and is missing some. The sample consists of about 130,000 clones, about 85% of them appearing once. V shed 5 bases and J shed 7 bases, with 20 bases lying between them. There are 15 residues in the CDR3. Germline assignment: CDR1 SGHAT and CDR2 FQNNGV. This chain links TRBV11-2 with TRBJ1-1, with TRBD1 as a possible D gene (6 bases). The sequencing sample was made of PBMCs. This clonotype was obtained from a boy younger than 18 in good health and CMV-seronegative. The CDR3 here is CASSLGGQRGSEAFF. The CDR3 nucleotides are TGTGCCAGCAGCCTGGGAGGGCAGAGGGGGAGTGAAGCTTTCTTT.